Each of the 10 T cell receptor beta chains below was sequenced from the same sample in a study of somatic mutations in cytotoxic T cells in rheumatoid arthritis. Generated by immunoSEQ multiplex PCR, the TCRdb table keeps only in-frame clones and is missing some. The table records around 11,000 clones, more than 65% of them present only once. Sequenced material: CD8+ T cells sorted from blood. These receptors came from an adult with rheumatoid arthritis.

The chain is built from TRBV29-1 and TRBJ1-1; a weak D match, TRBD1 (5 bases). Trimming took off 4 bases at V and 2 bases at J, with 8 bases between the two ends. The CDR3 totals 12 residues. CDR1 is SQVTM and CDR2 is ANQGSEA in the germline V gene. The CDR3 nucleotides are TGCAGCGTTGTTGGGGGTAACACTGAAGCTTTCTTT. Protein sequence: CSVVGGNTEAFF.

The J gene is TRBJ1-5, the V gene TRBV28, with D perhaps TRBD1 (6 bases). The CDR3 length is 14 residues. Germline CDR1 reads MDHEN; CDR2 reads SYDVKM. V shed 7 bases and J shed 7 bases, with 17 bases lying between them. The CDR3 loop reads CASIGRDIGQPQHF. The CDR3 bases are TGTGCCAGCATTGGCCGGGACATAGGCCAGCCCCAGCATTTT. The whole variable domain, filled in from reference TRBV28 and TRBJ1-5, reads DVKVTQSSRYLVKRTGEKVFLECVQDMDHENMFWYRQDPGLGLRLIYFSYDVKMKEKGDIPEGYSVSREKKERFSLILESASTNQTSMYLCASIGRDIGQPQHFGDGTRLSIL.

The chain combines TRBV5-5 with TRBJ1-6, with a tentative D call TRBD1 (6 bases). Per the germline V gene, CDR1 is SGHKS and CDR2 is YYEKEE (reference sequence). V was pared by 7 bases and J by 9 bases, with 17 bases between. This CDR3 has 14 residues. CDR3 nucleotides: TGTGCCAGCGGTATGCGGGGGCCGGGTTCACCCCTCCACTTT. This sequence encodes CASGMRGPGSPLHF.

This chain connects TRBV19 to TRBJ2-7; 7 bases fit TRBD1. This CDR3 contains 14 residues. Germline-derived CDR1 and CDR2 are LNHDA and SQIVND (reference sequence). The J segment lost 1 base and the V segment lost 2 bases, leaving 2 bases of the junction unmatched. The CDR3: CASSIQGESYEQYF. The CDR3 DNA reads as TGTGCCAGTAGTATACAGGGGGAATCCTACGAGCAGTACTTC.

The table lists this clone with a few counts. Sequence at one end of the junction differs from germline and may be a read error. This chain connects TRBV19 to TRBJ1-1; tentative D call: TRBD1 (6 bases). The germline CDR1 and CDR2 sequences are LNHDA and SQIVND (reference sequence). The CDR3 is 15 amino acids. Here the CDR3 reads CASSLEQGLRAEAFF. CDR3 DNA sequence: TGTGCCAGTAGTTTAGAACAGGGACTAAGGGCTGAAGCTTTCTTT.

The chain links TRBV4-3 to TRBJ1-2; tentatively, D is TRBD1 (6 bases). Trimming cost V 3 bases and J 0 bases, with 14 bases left between them. CDR3 length: 16 residues. Germline V lookup: CDR1 LGHNA, CDR2 YSLEER. The CDR3 protein is CASSQATGIPNYGYTF. The CDR3 DNA is TGCGCCAGCAGCCAGGCCACAGGGATCCCTAACTATGGCTACACCTTC.

V usage is TRBV27 and J usage is TRBJ2-7; perhaps TRBD2 as D (5 bases). CDR3 length: 16 amino acids. Germline V lookup: CDR1 MNHEY, CDR2 SMNVEV (reference sequence). V lost 1 base, J lost 0 bases, and 13 bases lay in between. The CDR3 sequence: CASSLLIAGRSYEQYF. The CDR3 DNA sequence: TGTGCCAGCAGTTTATTGATCGCGGGTCGCTCCTACGAGCAGTACTTC.

CDR3 sequence: CASSLASSGRYTGELFF. The CDR3 DNA follows: TGTGCCAGCAGCTTAGCGAGTAGCGGGAGATACACCGGGGAGCTGTTTTTT. The chain uses TRBV7-6 and TRBJ2-2; 9 nucleotides align to TRBD2. V lost 0 bases to trimming and J lost 3 bases; unmatched junction nucleotides: 5. From germline, CDR1 is SGHVS and CDR2 FNYEAQ. The CDR3 runs 17 residues.

This sequence joins TRBV10-3 and TRBJ1-1; D gene ambiguous. Germline V gene sequence: CDR1 ENHRY, CDR2 SYGVKD. V dropped 3 bases and J dropped 4 bases, with 12 bases sitting between them. The CDR3 loop spans 14 amino acids. The DNA for the CDR3 is TGTGCCATCAGTGAAGGGATTTCGGGCACTGAAGCTTTCTTT. Its translation: CAISEGISGTEAFF.

This chain connects TRBV14 to TRBJ1-4; D is undetermined. CDR3 length: 15 amino acids. CDR1 and CDR2 (germline): SGHDN, FVKESK. V lost 0 bases and J lost 4, with 9 bases in between. The CDR3 DNA follows: TGTGCCAGCAGCCAAGATCCGGGCTTTAATGAAAAACTGTTTTTT. Translation: CASSQDPGFNEKLFF. Full variable domain (rest looked up from reference TRBV14 and TRBJ1-4): EAGVTQFPSHSVIEKGQTVTLRCDPISGHDNLYWYRRVMGKEIKFLLHFVKESKQDESGMPNNRFLAERTGGTYSTLKVQPAELEDSGVYFCASSQDPGFNEKLFFGSGTQLSVL.